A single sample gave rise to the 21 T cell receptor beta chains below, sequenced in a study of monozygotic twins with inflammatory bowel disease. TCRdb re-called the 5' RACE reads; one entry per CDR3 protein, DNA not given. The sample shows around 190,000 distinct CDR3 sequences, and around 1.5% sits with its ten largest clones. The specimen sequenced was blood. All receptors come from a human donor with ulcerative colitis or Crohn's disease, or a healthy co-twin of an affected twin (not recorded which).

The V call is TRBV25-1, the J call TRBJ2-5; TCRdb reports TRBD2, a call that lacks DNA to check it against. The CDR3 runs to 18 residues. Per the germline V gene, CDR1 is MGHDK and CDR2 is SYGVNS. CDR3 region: CASSESDLQAAHQETQYF.

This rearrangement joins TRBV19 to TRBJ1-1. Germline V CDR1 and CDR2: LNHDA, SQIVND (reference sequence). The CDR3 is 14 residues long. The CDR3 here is CASTTRTANTEAFF.

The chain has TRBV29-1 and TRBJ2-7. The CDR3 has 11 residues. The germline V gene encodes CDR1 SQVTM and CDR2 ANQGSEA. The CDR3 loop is CSVEEMYEQYF.

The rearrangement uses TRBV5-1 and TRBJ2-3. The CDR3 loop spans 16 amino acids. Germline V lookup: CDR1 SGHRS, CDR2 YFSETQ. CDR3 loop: CASSRIYTVNTDTQYF.

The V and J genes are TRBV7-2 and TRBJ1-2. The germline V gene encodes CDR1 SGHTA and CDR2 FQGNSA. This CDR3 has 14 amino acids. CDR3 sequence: CASSLQGGPRGYTF. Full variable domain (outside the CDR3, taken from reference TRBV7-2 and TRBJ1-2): GAGVSQSPSNKVTEKGKDVELRCDPISGHTALYWYRQSLGQGLEFLIYFQGNSAPDKSGLPSDRFSAERTGGSVSTLTIQRTQQEDSAVYLCASSLQGGPRGYTFGSGTRLTVV.

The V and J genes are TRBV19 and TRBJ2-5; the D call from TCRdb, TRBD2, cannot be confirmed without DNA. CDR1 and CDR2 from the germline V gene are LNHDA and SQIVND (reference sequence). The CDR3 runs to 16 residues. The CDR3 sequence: CASSKGLAYPQETQYF.

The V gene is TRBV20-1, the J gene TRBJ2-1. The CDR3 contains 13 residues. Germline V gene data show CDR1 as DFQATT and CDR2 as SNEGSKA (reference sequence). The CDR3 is CSARDNFAWEQFF.

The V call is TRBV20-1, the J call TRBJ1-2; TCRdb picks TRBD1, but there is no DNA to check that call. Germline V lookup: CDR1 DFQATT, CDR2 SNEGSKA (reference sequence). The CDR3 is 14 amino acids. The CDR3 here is CSTGGGTGVGGYTF.

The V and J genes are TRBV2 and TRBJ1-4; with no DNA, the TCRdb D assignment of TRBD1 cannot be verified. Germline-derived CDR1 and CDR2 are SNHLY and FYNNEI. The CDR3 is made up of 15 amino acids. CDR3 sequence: CASSLTDRYNEKLFF.

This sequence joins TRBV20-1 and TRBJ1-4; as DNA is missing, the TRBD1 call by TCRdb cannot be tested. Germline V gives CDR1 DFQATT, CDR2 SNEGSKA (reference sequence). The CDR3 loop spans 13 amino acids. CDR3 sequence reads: CSARDGGHEKLFF.

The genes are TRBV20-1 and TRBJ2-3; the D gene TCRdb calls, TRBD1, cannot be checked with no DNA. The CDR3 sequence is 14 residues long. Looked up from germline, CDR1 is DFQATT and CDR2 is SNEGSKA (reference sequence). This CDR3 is CSARPGLGTDTQYF.

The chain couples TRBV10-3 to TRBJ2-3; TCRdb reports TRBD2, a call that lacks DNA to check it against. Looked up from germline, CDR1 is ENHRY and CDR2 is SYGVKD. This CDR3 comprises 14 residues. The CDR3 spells CAISDSGGTDTQYF.

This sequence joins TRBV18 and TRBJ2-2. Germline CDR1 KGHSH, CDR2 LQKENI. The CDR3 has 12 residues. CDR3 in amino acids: CASSPPTGELFF.

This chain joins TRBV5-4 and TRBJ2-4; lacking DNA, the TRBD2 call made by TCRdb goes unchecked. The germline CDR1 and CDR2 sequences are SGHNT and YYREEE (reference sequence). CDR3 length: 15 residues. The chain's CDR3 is CASSLGTSGKNIQYF. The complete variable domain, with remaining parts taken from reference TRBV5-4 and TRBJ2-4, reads ETGVTQSPTHLIKTRGQQVTLRCSSQSGHNTVSWYQQALGQGPQFIFQYYREEENGRGNFPPRFSGLQFPNYSSELNVNALELDDSALYLCASSLGTSGKNIQYFGAGTRLSVL.

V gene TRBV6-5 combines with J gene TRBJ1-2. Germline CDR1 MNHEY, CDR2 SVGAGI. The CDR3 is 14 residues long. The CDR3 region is CASSYSSRNYGYTF.

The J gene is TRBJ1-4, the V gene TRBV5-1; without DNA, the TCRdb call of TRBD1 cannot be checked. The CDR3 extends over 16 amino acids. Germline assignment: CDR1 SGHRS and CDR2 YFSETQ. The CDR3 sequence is CASSLEGTGMREKLFF.

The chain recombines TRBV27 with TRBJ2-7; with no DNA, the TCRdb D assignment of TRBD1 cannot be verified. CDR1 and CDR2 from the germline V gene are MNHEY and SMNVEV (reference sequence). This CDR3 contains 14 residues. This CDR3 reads CASTFMEGAKEQYF.

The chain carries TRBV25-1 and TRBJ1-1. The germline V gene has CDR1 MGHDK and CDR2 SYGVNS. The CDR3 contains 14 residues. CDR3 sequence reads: CASSESRGRAEAFF.

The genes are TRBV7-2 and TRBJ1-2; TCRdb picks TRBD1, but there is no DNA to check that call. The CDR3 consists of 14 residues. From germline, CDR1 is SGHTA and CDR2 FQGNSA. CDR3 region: CASSSSPGSYGYTF.

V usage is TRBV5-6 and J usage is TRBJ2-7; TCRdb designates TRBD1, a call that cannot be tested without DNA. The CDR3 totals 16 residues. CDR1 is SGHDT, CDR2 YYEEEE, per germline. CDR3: CASSPTWRSARYEQYF. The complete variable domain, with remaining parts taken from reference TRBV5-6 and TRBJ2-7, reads DAGVTQSPTHLIKTRGQQVTLRCSPKSGHDTVSWYQQALGQGPQFIFQYYEEEERQRGNFPDRFSGHQFPNYSSELNVNALLLGDSALYLCASSPTWRSARYEQYFGPGTRLTVT.

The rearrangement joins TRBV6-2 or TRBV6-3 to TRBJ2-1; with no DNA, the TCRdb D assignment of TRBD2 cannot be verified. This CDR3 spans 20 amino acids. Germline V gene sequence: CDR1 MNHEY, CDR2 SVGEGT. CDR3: CASSYSSSGGSSVSYNEQFF.